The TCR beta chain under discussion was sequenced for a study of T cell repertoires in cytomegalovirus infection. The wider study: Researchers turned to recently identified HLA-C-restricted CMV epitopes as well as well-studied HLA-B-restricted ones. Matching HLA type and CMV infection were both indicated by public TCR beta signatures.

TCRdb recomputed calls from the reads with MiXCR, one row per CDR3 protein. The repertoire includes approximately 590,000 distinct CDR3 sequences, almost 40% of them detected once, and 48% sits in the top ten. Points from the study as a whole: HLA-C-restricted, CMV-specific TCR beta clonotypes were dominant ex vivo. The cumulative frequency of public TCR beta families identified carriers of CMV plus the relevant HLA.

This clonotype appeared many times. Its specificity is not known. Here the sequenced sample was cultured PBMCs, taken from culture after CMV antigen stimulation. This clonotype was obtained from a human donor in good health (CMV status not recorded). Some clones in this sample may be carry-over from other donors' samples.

CDR3: CASSFSGSTDTQYF. CDR3 in DNA: TGTGCCAGCAGCTTTTCGGGGAGCACAGATACGCAGTATTTT. V and J are TRBV7-2 and TRBJ2-3; perhaps TRBD2 as D (5 bases). The CDR3 runs to 14 residues. The V end was cut by 3 bases, the J end by 0 bases, with 7 bases between. Germline V gene data show CDR1 as SGHTA and CDR2 as FQGNSA.